This T cell receptor (beta chain) was retrieved from a study of lung T cells in sarcoidosis with Löfgren's syndrome. Each CDR3 protein gets one entry after TCRdb re-called the reads with MiXCR. Here the sample spans about 2,500 distinct CDR3 sequences, about 29% being singletons. This clonotype is medium-sized (0.01 to 0.1%) within its sample. Antigen: not known. The V segment lost 10 bases and the J segment 5 bases; nucleotides outside the gene matches: 14. CDR1 MDHEN and CDR2 SYDVKM come from the germline V gene. The CDR3 runs 14 residues. Study-wide points: Multiple Löfgren's syndrome patients reportedly shared TRAV12-1 and TRBV2 CDR3 motifs, suggesting public CD4+ TCRs. Löfgren's syndrome patients reportedly showed greatest TRAV12-1 and TRBV2 expansion versus controls.

What was sequenced was CD4+ T cells from PBMCs. The source of this sequence is a human donor with sarcoidosis (Löfgren's syndrome or another form), or a control subject (not recorded which). The V and J genes are TRBV28 and TRBJ2-7; 7 nucleotides align to TRBD1. CDR3 in amino acids: CATLPWQGVHEQYF. In nucleotides, the CDR3 is TGTGCCACCCTCCCCTGGCAGGGGGTCCACGAGCAGTACTTC.